Below, 20 T cell receptor beta chains from the same sample are listed, as sequenced in a study of radiotherapy plus CTLA-4 blockade in lung cancer (dated by TCRdb to about 2018). Receptor libraries were prepared by the immunoSEQ multiplex PCR assay. TCRdb stores this immuneACCESS table with in-frame sequences only. Part of the clones is absent; in the studies checked, under half of the shortfall reflects unresolved V genes, and no reason is known for the rest. In this sample the table shows roughly 120,000 clones, roughly 74% of which occur a single time. Of the sample, approximately 5.5% falls within the top ten clones. The source material was peripheral blood, sampled from a patient treated with radiotherapy plus ipilimumab. These TCRs come from a human donor with non-small cell lung cancer who had a partial response to radiotherapy plus ipilimumab.

A few counts support this clone. The CDR3 nucleotides read TGTGCCAGCAGTGAAGCGGGCAGTTTCACTGAAGCTTTCTTT. Its protein is CASSEAGSFTEAFF. V gene TRBV6-1 combines with J gene TRBJ1-1; D is unresolved. Trimming cost V 0 bases and J 4 bases, with 9 bases left between them. This CDR3 region has 14 residues. Germline V gene lookup returns CDR1 MNHNS and CDR2 SASEGT.

The chain recombines TRBV9 with TRBJ2-1, with TRBD2 as a possible D gene (5 bases). Trimming left V 5 bases short and J 8 bases short, with 14 bases between. This CDR3 spans 13 amino acids. Germline assignment: CDR1 SGDLS and CDR2 YYNGEE. The CDR3 DNA reads as TGTGCCAGCAGTAGCGTATCCGGGGATGAGCAGTTCTTC. Translating gives CASSSVSGDEQFF.

The gene calls are TRBV1 and TRBJ2-3; the table's D call, TRBD2, was not checked against the DNA. TRBV1 is a pseudogene locus. The CDR3 contains 18 residues. The CDR3 bases are TGCACCAGCAGCCAAGATGGGTTGGCGGGAACCCCCCCAGATACGCAGTATTTT. Encoded protein: CTSSQDGLAGTPPDTQYF.

This chain links TRBV6-4 with TRBJ1-1; maybe TRBD1 (6 bases). The length of the CDR3 is 14 residues. Trimming shortened V by 3 bases and J by 6 bases, and 14 bases separated the two germline ends. Germline CDR1 is MRHNA and CDR2 is SNTAGT. CDR3 sequence reads: CASSEQGGHAEAFF. The CDR3 nucleotides read TGTGCCAGCAGTGAACAGGGCGGACACGCTGAAGCTTTCTTT.

This chain uses TRBV19 with TRBJ1-2; D remains unclear. In germline, CDR1 is LNHDA, CDR2 SQIVND (reference sequence). This CDR3 has 15 amino acids. The germline V and J ends were trimmed by 3 bases and 7 bases, with 18 bases remaining between them. The CDR3: CASSIGGSSISGYTF. CDR3 in DNA: TGTGCCAGTAGTATTGGAGGGAGTTCGATAAGTGGCTACACCTTC.

The V gene is TRBV5-1, the J gene TRBJ2-7; D not certain. The CDR3 extends over 14 amino acids. CDR1 is SGHRS and CDR2 is YFSETQ in the germline V gene. V was cut by 0 bases and J by 0 bases, with 7 bases left in between. CDR3 protein: CASSLELLSYEQYF. The DNA for the CDR3 is TGCGCCAGCAGCTTGGAACTTCTCTCCTACGAGCAGTACTTC.

This chain links TRBV19 with TRBJ1-1; D not resolved. This CDR3 is 15 amino acids long. Germline CDR1 LNHDA, CDR2 SQIVND (reference sequence). V lost 0 bases and J 2 bases, leaving 10 bases between the germline ends. The CDR3 DNA reads as TGTGCCAGTAGTATAGATCCCACGGGAAACACTGAAGCTTTCTTT. It is translated as CASSIDPTGNTEAFF.

The V gene is TRBV10-1, the J gene TRBJ2-4; the match to TRBD2 covers 9 bases. The length of the CDR3 is 15 residues. Germline CDR1 is WNHNN and CDR2 is SYGVQD (reference sequence). Trimming cost V 1 base and J 7 bases; bases outside gene matches: 5. The CDR3 nucleotides are TGCGCCAGCAGTGAGTTTAGCGGGAGAGGGAACATTCAGTACTTC. Amino acid sequence: CASSEFSGRGNIQYF.

The CDR3 loop reads CATSREQATNEKLFF. The CDR3 DNA follows: TGTGCCACCAGCAGAGAACAGGCAACTAATGAAAAACTGTTTTTT. The genes are TRBV15 and TRBJ1-4; perhaps TRBD1 as D (5 bases). CDR3 length: 15 residues. The germline V and J ends were trimmed by 0 bases and 0 bases, with 5 bases remaining between them. Germline lookup yields CDR1 LNHNV and CDR2 YYDKDF (reference sequence).

This sequence joins TRBV19 and TRBJ2-7, with a weak D call TRBD1 (6 bases). Germline V gives CDR1 LNHDA, CDR2 SQIVND (reference sequence). The CDR3 consists of 13 residues. Trimming pared 5 bases from V and 6 bases from J, leaving 14 bases between. CDR3 coding DNA: TGTGCCAGTAGTCAAGGGGGAAAGTCCGAGCAGTACTTC. Translating gives CASSQGGKSEQYF.

The V and J genes are TRBV7-2 and TRBJ2-5; the D gene is possibly TRBD2 (6 bases). The CDR3 has 15 amino acids. V lost 5 bases to trimming and J lost 2 bases, with 15 bases between them. Germline V CDR1 and CDR2: SGHTA, FQGNSA. For the CDR3, the DNA is TGTGCCAGCAGCGCCCCCGGGAGCGGACAAGAGACCCAGTACTTC. Residues: CASSAPGSGQETQYF.

The chain combines TRBV27 with TRBJ1-4; TRBD1 is a possible D gene (5 bases). The CDR3 sequence is 14 residues long. V was shortened by 6 bases and J by 7 bases, with 15 bases between the two germline ends. Germline-derived CDR1 and CDR2 are MNHEY and SMNVEV (reference sequence). CDR3 region: CASSLQGGGEKLFF. In DNA, the CDR3 is TGTGCCAGCAGCCTTCAGGGCGGGGGTGAAAAACTGTTTTTT.

This clone occurred once. The chain recombines TRBV7-3 with TRBJ1-5; 8 bases agree with TRBD1. The V and J ends lost 3 bases and 2 bases, in that order; junction bases with no gene match: 6. Germline CDR1 SGHTA, CDR2 FQGTGA. The CDR3 spans 16 residues. For the CDR3, the DNA is TGTGCCAGCAGCTTGACAGGGGTCGAGGGCAATCAGCCCCAGCATTTT. Protein product: CASSLTGVEGNQPQHF.

The sample holds one count of this clone. The chain carries TRBV6-6 and TRBJ1-1, with a possible D match to TRBD1 (5 bases). Trimming cost V 6 bases and J 1 base, with 18 bases left between them. From germline, CDR1 is MNHNY and CDR2 SVGAGI (reference sequence). This CDR3 is 16 amino acids long. This CDR3 is CASRNTRGGKNTEAFF. CDR3 nucleotides: TGTGCCAGCAGGAACACTCGGGGGGGGAAGAACACTGAAGCTTTCTTT.

The genes are TRBV5-1 and TRBJ1-2; no clear D. The V end lost 2 bases, the J end lost 0 bases, and 8 bases lay between the germline ends. The CDR3 totals 14 residues. Germline assignment: CDR1 SGHRS and CDR2 YFSETQ. The CDR3 nucleotides are TGCGCCAGCAGCTTTGGAGTAACTAACTATGGCTACACCTTC. Its translation: CASSFGVTNYGYTF. Combining the CDR3 with reference TRBV5-1 and TRBJ1-2 gives the whole variable domain KAGVTQTPRYLIKTRGQQVTLSCSPISGHRSVSWYQQTPGQGLQFLFEYFSETQRNKGNFPGRFSGRQFSNSRSEMNVSTLELGDSALYLCASSFGVTNYGYTFGSGTRLTVV.

This clone was counted between two and nine times. The chain uses TRBV5-1 and TRBJ2-3, with 8 bases fitting TRBD2. The length of the CDR3 is 15 residues. The junction had 4 bases not matched to a gene; V was cut back by 2 bases and J by 2 bases. Germline lookup yields CDR1 SGHRS and CDR2 YFSETQ. The CDR3 coding sequence is TGCGCCAGCAGCTTAGCGGGGGCCCCCACAGATACGCAGTATTTT. The encoded protein is CASSLAGAPTDTQYF. The full variable domain, its missing parts supplied by reference TRBV5-1 and TRBJ2-3, is KAGVTQTPRYLIKTRGQQVTLSCSPISGHRSVSWYQQTPGQGLQFLFEYFSETQRNKGNFPGRFSGRQFSNSRSEMNVSTLELGDSALYLCASSLAGAPTDTQYFGPGTRLTVL.

The chain employs TRBV7-9 and TRBJ2-1, with D possibly TRBD2 on 7 matching bases. CDR3 length: 15 residues. The germline V gene has CDR1 SEHNR and CDR2 FQNEAQ (reference sequence). V lost 11 bases, J lost 1 base, and 18 bases lay in between. CDR3 sequence (DNA): TGTGCCCTAAAGAGGGGGGGAAGGTCCTACAATGAGCAGTTCTTC. Its translation is CALKRGGRSYNEQFF.

This rearrangement joins TRBV5-4 to TRBJ2-3, with 7 bases fitting TRBD1. CDR1 SGHNT and CDR2 YYREEE come from the germline V gene (reference sequence). Unmatched junction bases numbered 3, after V lost 1 base and J lost 4 bases. The CDR3 covers 14 residues. CDR3 protein: CASSLRQGADTQYF. CDR3 DNA: TGTGCCAGCAGCTTGCGGCAGGGGGCAGATACGCAGTATTTT.

The CDR3: CSVEDRGQLWDEQFF. CDR3 coding DNA: TGCAGCGTTGAAGATAGGGGACAGCTTTGGGATGAGCAGTTCTTC. The gene calls are TRBV29-1 and TRBJ2-1; 7 bases align to TRBD1. J lost 8 bases, V lost 0 bases, and 10 bases had no gene match. From germline, CDR1 is SQVTM and CDR2 ANQGSEA. The CDR3 length is 15 residues.

The CDR3 bases are TGCGCCAGCAGCTCATCTACGGGGGACACCGGGGAGCTGTTTTTT. Translated: CASSSSTGDTGELFF. This rearrangement joins TRBV5-1 to TRBJ2-2; weak D call: TRBD2 (6 bases). V was shortened by 3 bases and J by 3 bases, with 12 bases between the two germline ends. Germline V gene data show CDR1 as SGHRS and CDR2 as YFSETQ. This CDR3 is 15 amino acids long.